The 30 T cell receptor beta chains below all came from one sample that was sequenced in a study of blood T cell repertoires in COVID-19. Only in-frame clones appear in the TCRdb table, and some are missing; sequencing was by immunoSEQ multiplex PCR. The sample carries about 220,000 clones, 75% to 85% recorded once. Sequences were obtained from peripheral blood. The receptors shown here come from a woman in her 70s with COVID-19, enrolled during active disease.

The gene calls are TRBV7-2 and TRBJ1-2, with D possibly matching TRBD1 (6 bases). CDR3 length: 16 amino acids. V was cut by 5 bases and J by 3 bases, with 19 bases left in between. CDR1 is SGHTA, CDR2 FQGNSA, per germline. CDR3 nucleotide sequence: TGTGCCAGCAGCCCTTCCCCCAACAGGGTCGACTATGGCTACACCTTC. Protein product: CASSPSPNRVDYGYTF.

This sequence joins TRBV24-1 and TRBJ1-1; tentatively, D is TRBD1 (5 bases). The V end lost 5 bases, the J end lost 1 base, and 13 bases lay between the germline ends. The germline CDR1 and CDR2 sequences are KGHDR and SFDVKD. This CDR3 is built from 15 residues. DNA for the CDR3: TGTGCCACCAGTGCCGGCGGGACCTGGAACACTGAAGCTTTCTTT. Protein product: CATSAGGTWNTEAFF.

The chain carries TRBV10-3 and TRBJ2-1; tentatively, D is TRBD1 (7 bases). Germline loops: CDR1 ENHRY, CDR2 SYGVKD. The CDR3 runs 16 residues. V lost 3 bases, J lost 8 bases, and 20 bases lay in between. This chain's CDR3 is CAISDPGAGGFDEQFF. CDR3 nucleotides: TGTGCCATCAGTGACCCCGGGGCAGGGGGGTTCGATGAGCAGTTCTTC.

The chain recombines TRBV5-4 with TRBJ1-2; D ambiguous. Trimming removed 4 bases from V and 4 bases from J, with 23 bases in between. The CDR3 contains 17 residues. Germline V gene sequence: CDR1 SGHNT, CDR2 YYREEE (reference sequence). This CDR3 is CASSGSSRSTLIYGYTF. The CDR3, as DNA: TGTGCCAGCAGCGGTTCCTCCCGGAGCACACTAATCTATGGCTACACCTTC.

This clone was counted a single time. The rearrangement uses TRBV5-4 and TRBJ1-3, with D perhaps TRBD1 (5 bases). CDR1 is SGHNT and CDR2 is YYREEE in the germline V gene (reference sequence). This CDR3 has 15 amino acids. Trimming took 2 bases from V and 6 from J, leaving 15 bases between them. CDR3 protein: CASSLTGEPENTIYF. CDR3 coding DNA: TGTGCCAGCAGCTTAACAGGAGAGCCGGAAAACACCATATATTTT. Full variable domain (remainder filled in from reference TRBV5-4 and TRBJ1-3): ETGVTQSPTHLIKTRGQQVTLRCSSQSGHNTVSWYQQALGQGPQFIFQYYREEENGRGNFPPRFSGLQFPNYSSELNVNALELDDSALYLCASSLTGEPENTIYFGEGSWLTVV.

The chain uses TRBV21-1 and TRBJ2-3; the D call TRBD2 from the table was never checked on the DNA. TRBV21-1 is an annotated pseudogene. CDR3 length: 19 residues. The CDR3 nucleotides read TGTGCCAGCAGCAAAGAGGGCACCGGGACTAGCCCAAGCACAGATACGCAGTATTTT. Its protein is CASSKEGTGTSPSTDTQYF.

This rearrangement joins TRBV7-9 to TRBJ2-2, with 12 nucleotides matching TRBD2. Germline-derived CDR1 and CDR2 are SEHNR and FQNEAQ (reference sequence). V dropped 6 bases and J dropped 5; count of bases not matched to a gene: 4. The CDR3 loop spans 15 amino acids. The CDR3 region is CASSPGLAGTGELFF. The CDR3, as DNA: TGTGCCAGCAGTCCAGGACTAGCGGGAACCGGGGAGCTGTTTTTT. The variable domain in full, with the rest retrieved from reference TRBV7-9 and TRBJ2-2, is DTGVSQNPRHKITKRGQNVTFRCDPISEHNRLYWYRQTLGQGPEFLTYFQNEAQLEKSRLLSDRFSAERPKGSFSTLEIQRTEQGDSAMYLCASSPGLAGTGELFFGEGSRLTVL.

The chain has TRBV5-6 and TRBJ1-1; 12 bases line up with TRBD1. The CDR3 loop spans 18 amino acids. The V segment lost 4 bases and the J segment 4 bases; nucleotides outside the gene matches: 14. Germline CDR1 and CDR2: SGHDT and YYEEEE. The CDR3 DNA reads TGTGCCAGCAGCGGCTCCGGGACAGGGGGCGGATGGGCCACTGAAGCTTTCTTT. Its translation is CASSGSGTGGGWATEAFF.

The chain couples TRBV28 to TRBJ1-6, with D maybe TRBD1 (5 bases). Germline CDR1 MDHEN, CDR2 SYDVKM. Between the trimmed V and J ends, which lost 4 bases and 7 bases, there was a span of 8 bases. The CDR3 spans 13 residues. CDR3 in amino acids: CASSSNRNSPLHF. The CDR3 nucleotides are TGTGCCAGCAGTTCCAACAGGAATTCACCCCTCCACTTT. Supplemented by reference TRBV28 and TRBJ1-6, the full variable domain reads DVKVTQSSRYLVKRTGEKVFLECVQDMDHENMFWYRQDPGLGLRLIYFSYDVKMKEKGDIPEGYSVSREKKERFSLILESASTNQTSMYLCASSSNRNSPLHFGNGTRLTVT.

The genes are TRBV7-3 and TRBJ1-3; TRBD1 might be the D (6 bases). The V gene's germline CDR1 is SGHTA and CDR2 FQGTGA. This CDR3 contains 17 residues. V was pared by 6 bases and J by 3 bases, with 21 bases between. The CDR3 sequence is CASRPTPDRTHGNTIYF. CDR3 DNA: TGTGCCAGCAGACCGACCCCCGACAGGACCCATGGAAACACCATATATTTT.

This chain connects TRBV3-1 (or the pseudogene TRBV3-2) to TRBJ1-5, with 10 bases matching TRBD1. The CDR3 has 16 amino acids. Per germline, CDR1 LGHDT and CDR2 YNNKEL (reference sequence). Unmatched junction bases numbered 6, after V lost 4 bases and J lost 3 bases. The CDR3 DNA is TGTGCCAGCAGCCCTTGGGACAGGGGCAACAATCAGCCCCAGCATTTT. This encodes CASSPWDRGNNQPQHF.

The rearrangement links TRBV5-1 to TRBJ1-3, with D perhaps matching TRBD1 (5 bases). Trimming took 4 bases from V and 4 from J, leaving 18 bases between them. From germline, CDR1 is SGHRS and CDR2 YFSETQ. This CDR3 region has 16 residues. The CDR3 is CASSLAGSSRGNTIYF. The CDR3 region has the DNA TGCGCCAGCAGCCTTGCAGGGTCCTCCAGAGGAAACACCATATATTTT.

The CDR3 DNA sequence: TGTGCCAGCAGTTTGGGCCAGAGCTACGAGCAGTACTTC. Translation: CASSLGQSYEQYF. The V and J genes are TRBV27 and TRBJ2-7; D gene uncertain. This CDR3 has 13 amino acids. The V gene lost 3 bases and the J gene lost 3 bases, with 9 bases spanning the gap. Germline lookup yields CDR1 MNHEY and CDR2 SMNVEV (reference sequence).

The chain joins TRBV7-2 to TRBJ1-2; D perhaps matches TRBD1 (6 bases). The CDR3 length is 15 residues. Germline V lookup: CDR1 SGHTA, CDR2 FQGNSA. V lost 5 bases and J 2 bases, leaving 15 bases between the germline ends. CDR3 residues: CASSPPWTANYGYTF. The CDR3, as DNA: TGTGCCAGCAGCCCCCCTTGGACAGCAAACTATGGCTACACCTTC.

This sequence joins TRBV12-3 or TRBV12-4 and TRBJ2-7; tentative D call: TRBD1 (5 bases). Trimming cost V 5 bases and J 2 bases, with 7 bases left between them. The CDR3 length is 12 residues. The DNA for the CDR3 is TGTGCCAGCAGTCAGGGCACCTACGAGCAGTACTTC. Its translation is CASSQGTYEQYF.

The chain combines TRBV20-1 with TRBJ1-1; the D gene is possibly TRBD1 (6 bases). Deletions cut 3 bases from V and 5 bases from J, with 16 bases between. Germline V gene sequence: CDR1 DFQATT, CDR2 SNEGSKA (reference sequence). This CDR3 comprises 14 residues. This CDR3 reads CSASRGSYLTEAFF. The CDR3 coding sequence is TGCAGTGCTAGTAGGGGGAGTTATCTGACTGAAGCTTTCTTT.

CDR3 amino acids: CSASGGHQRTYEQYF. The CDR3 nucleotides are TGCAGTGCTAGTGGGGGACACCAACGTACCTACGAGCAGTACTTC. The rearrangement uses TRBV20-1 and TRBJ2-7; D possibly corresponds to TRBD1 (6 bases). Germline-derived CDR1 and CDR2 are DFQATT and SNEGSKA (reference sequence). The CDR3 runs to 15 residues. The V and J ends lost 3 bases and 2 bases respectively, with 17 bases between them.

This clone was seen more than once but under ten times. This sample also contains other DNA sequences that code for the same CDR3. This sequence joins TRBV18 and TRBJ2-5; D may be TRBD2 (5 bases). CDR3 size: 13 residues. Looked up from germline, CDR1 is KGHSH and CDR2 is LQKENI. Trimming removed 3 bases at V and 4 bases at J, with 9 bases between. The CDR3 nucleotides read TGTGCCAGCTCACCGGGAGAGACAGAGACCCAGTACTTC. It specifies CASSPGETETQYF.

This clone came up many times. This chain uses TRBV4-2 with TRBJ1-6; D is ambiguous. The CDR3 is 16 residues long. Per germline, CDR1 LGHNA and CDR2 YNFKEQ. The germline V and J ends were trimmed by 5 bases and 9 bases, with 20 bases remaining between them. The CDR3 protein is CASSYSASQATSPLHF. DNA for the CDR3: TGTGCCAGCAGCTACTCGGCCAGCCAAGCGACTTCACCCCTCCACTTT.

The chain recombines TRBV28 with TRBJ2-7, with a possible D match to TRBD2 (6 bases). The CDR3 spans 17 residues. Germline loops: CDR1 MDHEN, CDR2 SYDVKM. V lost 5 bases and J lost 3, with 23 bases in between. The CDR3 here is CASSERLTGVVVYEQYF. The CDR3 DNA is TGTGCCAGCAGTGAGCGTTTAACGGGAGTGGTGGTCTACGAGCAGTACTTC.

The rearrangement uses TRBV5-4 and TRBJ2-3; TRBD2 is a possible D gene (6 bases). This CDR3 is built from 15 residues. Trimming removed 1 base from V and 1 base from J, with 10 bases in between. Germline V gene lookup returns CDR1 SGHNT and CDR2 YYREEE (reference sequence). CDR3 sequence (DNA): TGTGCCAGCAGCTTGACGTCGGGAGGCACAGATACGCAGTATTTT. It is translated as CASSLTSGGTDTQYF. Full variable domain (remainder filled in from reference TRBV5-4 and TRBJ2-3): ETGVTQSPTHLIKTRGQQVTLRCSSQSGHNTVSWYQQALGQGPQFIFQYYREEENGRGNFPPRFSGLQFPNYSSELNVNALELDDSALYLCASSLTSGGTDTQYFGPGTRLTVL.

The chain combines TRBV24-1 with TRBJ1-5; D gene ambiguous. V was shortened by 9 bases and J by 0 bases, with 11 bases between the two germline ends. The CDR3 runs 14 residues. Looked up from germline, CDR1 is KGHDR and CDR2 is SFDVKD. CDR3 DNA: TGTGCCACCGCTATGGGAGGTAGCAATCAGCCCCAGCATTTT. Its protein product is CATAMGGSNQPQHF.

Here the CDR3 DNA reads TGTGCCAGCAGTTTGGGTGGACAGACCCTCTATGGCTACACCTTC. As protein: CASSLGGQTLYGYTF. The chain has TRBV28 and TRBJ1-2; TRBD1 might be the D (6 bases). In germline, CDR1 is MDHEN, CDR2 SYDVKM. This CDR3 region has 15 residues. V was pared by 3 bases and J by 4 bases, with 15 bases between.

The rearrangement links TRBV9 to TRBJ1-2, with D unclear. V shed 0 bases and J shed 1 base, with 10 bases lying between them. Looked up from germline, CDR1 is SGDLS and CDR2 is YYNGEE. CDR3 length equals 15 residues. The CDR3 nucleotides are TGTGCCAGCAGCGTAGGCCAGATAAGTAACTATGGCTACACCTTC. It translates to CASSVGQISNYGYTF.

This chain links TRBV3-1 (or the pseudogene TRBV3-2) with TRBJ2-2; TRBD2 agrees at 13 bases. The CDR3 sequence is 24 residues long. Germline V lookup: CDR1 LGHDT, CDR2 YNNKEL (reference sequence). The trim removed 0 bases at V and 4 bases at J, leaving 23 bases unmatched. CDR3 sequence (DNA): TGTGCCAGCAGCCAAGATCCGCCCCATCAACCGGGACTAGCGGGAAAGAACAGCACCGGGGAGCTGTTTTTT. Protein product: CASSQDPPHQPGLAGKNSTGELFF.

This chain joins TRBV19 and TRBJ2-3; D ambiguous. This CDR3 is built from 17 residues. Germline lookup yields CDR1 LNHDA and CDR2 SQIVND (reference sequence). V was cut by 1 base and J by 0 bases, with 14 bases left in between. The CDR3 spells CASSIGRGSFSTDTQYF. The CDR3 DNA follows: TGTGCCAGTAGTATAGGAAGAGGATCCTTTAGCACAGATACGCAGTATTTT.

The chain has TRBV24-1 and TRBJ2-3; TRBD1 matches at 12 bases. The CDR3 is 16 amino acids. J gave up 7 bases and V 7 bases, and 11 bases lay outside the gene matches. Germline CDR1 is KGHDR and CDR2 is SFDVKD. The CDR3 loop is CATSQPTGQGAHTQYF. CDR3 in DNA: TGTGCCACCAGCCAGCCGACGGGACAGGGGGCACATACGCAGTATTTT.

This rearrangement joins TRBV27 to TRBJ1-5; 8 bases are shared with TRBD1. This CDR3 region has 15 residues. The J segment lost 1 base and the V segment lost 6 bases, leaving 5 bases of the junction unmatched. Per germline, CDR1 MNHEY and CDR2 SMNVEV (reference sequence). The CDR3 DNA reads TGTGCCAGCAGCGACAGGGGACGGAGCAATCAGCCCCAGCATTTT. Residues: CASSDRGRSNQPQHF.

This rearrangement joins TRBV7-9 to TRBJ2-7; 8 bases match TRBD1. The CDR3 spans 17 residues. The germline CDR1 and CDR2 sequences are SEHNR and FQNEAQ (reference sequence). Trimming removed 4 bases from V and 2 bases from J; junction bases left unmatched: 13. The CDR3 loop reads CASSSSFRDRTTYEQYF. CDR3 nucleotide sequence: TGTGCCAGCAGCTCCAGTTTCCGGGACAGGACGACCTACGAGCAGTACTTC.

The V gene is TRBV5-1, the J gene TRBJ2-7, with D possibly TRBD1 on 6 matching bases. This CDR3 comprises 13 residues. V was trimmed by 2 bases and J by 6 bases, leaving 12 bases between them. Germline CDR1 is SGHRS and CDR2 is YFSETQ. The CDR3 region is CASSFDRKSEQYF. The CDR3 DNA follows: TGCGCCAGCAGCTTCGACAGGAAGTCCGAGCAGTACTTC.